These T cell receptor beta chains were read from a single sample in a study of T cell repertoires in cytomegalovirus infection. MiXCR, run by TCRdb on the reads, gives a single entry per CDR3 protein. There are about 310,000 distinct CDR3 sequences in the sample; roughly a sixth occur only once, and around 12% lies in the top ten. Sample: PBMCs. These TCRs come from a human donor in good health (CMV status not recorded). Some clones in this sample may be carry-over from other donors' samples. The CDR3 runs from the conserved cysteine through the conserved F or W.

J gene,V gene,CDR3 protein
TRBJ2-7,TRBV7-2,CASSLAGGDPYEQYF
TRBJ1-1,TRBV20-1,CSAVQPPRAFF
TRBJ2-2,TRBV24-1,CATAGQGRTGELFF
TRBJ1-6,TRBV7-9,CASSLDRQGSSPLHF
TRBJ1-6,TRBV4-3,CASSHADTSYNSPLHF
TRBJ1-4,TRBV29-1,CSVEMYEKLFF
TRBJ2-1,TRBV27,CASSSPSSYNEQFF
TRBJ2-2,TRBV2,CASTGNTYGELFF
TRBJ2-2,TRBV23-1,CASSRDSTGELFF
TRBJ1-6,TRBV12-5,CASGLVRKDNSPLHF
TRBJ2-5,TRBV28,CASTSPGLDAGTQYF
TRBJ2-1,TRBV5-6,CASSLVRDTGLTYNEQFF
TRBJ1-5,TRBV12-3/TRBV12-4,CASSYGTGGRPQHF
TRBJ2-5,TRBV29-1,CSVEGGFNQETQYF
TRBJ2-3,TRBV28,CASSSTRLAGGPDTQYF
TRBJ1-2,TRBV7-8,CASSSGGMDGYTF
TRBJ1-1,TRBV6-2/TRBV6-3,CASSYSWRVSAVPQVNTEAFF
TRBJ2-3,TRBV5-5,CASSLAPGSGTDTQYF
TRBJ2-3,TRBV20-1,CSAISPGQGDTDTQYF
TRBJ2-7,TRBV11-2,CASSAGTSGAPYEQYF
TRBJ2-4,TRBV11-2,CASSSGTSGVVGNIQYF
TRBJ1-5,TRBV28,CASSPGARGQGEGNQPQHF
TRBJ2-7,TRBV20-1,CSATPPRDTVTDEQYF
TRBJ1-2,TRBV7-6,CASSLIRGYGYTF
TRBJ2-2,TRBV4-3,CASSQVPFAGGNTGELFF
TRBJ2-3,TRBV7-9,CASSLRQGSQTQYF
TRBJ2-2,TRBV7-9,CASSLRGSGELFF
TRBJ2-1,TRBV11-2,CASSRILDAVKSF
TRBJ2-5,TRBV7-3,CASSSGLAGVQETQYF
TRBJ1-6,TRBV12-3/TRBV12-4,CASSLGRGVGSPLHF
TRBJ1-2,TRBV6-5,CASSPTGKNYGYTF
TRBJ2-3,TRBV10-3,CAINSLRGGPDTQYF
TRBJ2-3,TRBV7-2,CATPSGGTDTQYF
TRBJ1-1,TRBV7-2,CASSPDRYEAFF
TRBJ1-1,TRBV20-1,CSARDVWGTGTNTEAFF
TRBJ1-4,TRBV28,CASSQGLPNEKLFF
TRBJ1-2,TRBV4-3,CASSQDTGLGGYTF
TRBJ2-5,TRBV7-9,CASSLVVLKETQYF
TRBJ2-7,TRBV28,CASREQGTVKYEQYF
TRBJ1-5,TRBV19,CASSIMVGQPQHF
TRBJ1-6,TRBV4-1,CASSQPSSSYNSPLHF
TRBJ2-1,TRBV2,CASSGGAAYNEQFF
TRBJ1-2,TRBV2,CASSEEAGRNGYTF
TRBJ2-2,TRBV10-2,CASKQANTGELFF
TRBJ1-2,TRBV7-2,CASSPDRDRGLRTF
TRBJ2-7,TRBV12-3/TRBV12-4,CASSRSWDRPYEQYF
TRBJ2-3,TRBV24-1,CATSGLTDTQYF
TRBJ2-2,TRBV20-1,CSAPRDRAYTGELFF